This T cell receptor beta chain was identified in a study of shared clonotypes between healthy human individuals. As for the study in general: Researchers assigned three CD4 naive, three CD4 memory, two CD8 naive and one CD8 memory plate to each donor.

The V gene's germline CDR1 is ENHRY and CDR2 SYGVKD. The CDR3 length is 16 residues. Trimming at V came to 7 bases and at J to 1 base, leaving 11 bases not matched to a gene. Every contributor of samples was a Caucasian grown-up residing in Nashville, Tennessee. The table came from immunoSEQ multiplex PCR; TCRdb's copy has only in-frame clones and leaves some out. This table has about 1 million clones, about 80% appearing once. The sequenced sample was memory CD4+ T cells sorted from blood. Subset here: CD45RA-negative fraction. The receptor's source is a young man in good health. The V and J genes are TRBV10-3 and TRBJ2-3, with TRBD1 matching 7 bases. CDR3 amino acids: CAIKSNGQDGTDTQYF. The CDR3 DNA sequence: TGTGCCATCAAGTCGAACGGACAGGACGGCACAGATACGCAGTATTTT.